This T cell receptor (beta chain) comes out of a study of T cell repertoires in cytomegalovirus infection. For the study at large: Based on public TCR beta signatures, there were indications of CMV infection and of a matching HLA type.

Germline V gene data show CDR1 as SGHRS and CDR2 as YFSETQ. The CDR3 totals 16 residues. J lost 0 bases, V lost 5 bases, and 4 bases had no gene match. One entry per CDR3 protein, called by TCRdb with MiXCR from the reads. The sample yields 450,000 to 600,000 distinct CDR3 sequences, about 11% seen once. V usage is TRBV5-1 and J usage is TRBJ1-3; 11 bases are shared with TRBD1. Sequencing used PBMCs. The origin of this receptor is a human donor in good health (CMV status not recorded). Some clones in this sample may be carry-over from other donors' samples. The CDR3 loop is CASRGQGGFSGNTIYF. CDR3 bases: TGCGCCAGCAGGGGACAGGGGGGTTTCTCTGGAAACACCATATATTTT.